These 22 T cell receptor beta chains originate from one sample sequenced in a study of human T cells and chemical hapten exposure. Time point reported: pre-sensitization, week 0. Described treatment: therapeutic diphenylcyclopropenone sensitization with weekly scalp DPC. TCRdb ran MiXCR on the RACE reads and lists one entry per CDR3 protein. This table has tens of thousands of distinct CDR3 sequences, approximately 11% appearing once. The sample consisted of whole blood, taken in connection with sensitization to the hapten diphenylcyclopropenone (DPC). The receptors were sampled from a woman aged 50 to 60 with alopecia areata. Some clones in this sample may be carry-over from other donors' samples.

This clonotype occurred a few times. The chain employs TRBV14 and TRBJ1-1, with 10 bases aligning to TRBD1. The V gene end was trimmed by 1 base and the J gene end by 5 bases; junction bases not matched to a gene: 10. Germline loops: CDR1 SGHDN, CDR2 FVKESK. The CDR3 is 17 residues long. For the CDR3, the DNA is TGTGCCAGCAGCCAAGCCGGGACAGGGGTGCTAAGGACTGAAGCTTTCTTT. Its translation: CASSQAGTGVLRTEAFF.

This clonotype was picked up many times. V usage is TRBV6-6 and J usage is TRBJ2-2, with 11 nucleotides matching TRBD2. CDR3 size: 18 residues. The germline V gene encodes CDR1 MNHNY and CDR2 SVGAGI (reference sequence). J lost 3 bases, V lost 5 bases, and 11 bases had no gene match. CDR3 sequence reads: CASSNLLPGLADTGELFF. For the CDR3, the DNA is TGTGCCAGCAGTAACCTACTGCCGGGACTAGCGGACACCGGGGAGCTGTTTTTT.

This chain's CDR3 is CSALSPPAEAFF. For the CDR3, the DNA is TGCAGCGCATTATCTCCTCCAGCTGAAGCTTTCTTT. The rearrangement uses TRBV29-1 and TRBJ1-1; no clear D. V lost 7 bases and J 6 bases, leaving 15 bases between the germline ends. CDR3 size: 12 residues. Germline CDR1 and CDR2: SQVTM and ANQGSEA.

This clonotype was seen ten or more times. This chain uses TRBV6-2 or TRBV6-3 with TRBJ2-1; 9 nucleotides agree with TRBD2. The CDR3 has 17 residues. CDR1 is MNHEY, CDR2 SVGEGT, per germline. V dropped 5 bases and J dropped 7; count of bases not matched to a gene: 15. The CDR3 DNA sequence: TGTGCCAGCAGTACGAGCGGGGGGCCGGTTGGAACGAATGAGCAGTTCTTC. Its protein is CASSTSGGPVGTNEQFF.

The chain couples TRBV28 to TRBJ2-5, with D tentatively TRBD2 (6 bases). In germline, CDR1 is MDHEN, CDR2 SYDVKM. This CDR3 is 11 amino acids long. Trimming cost V 11 bases and J 5 bases, with 12 bases left between them. CDR3 nucleotides: TGTGCCGCGGGGATTCTTGAGACCCAGTACTTC. This translates into CAAGILETQYF.

This clonotype has only a few counts. The chain combines TRBV6-1 with TRBJ2-3, with TRBD1 matching over 9 bases. CDR1 is MNHNS and CDR2 is SASEGT in the germline V gene. The trim removed 6 bases at V and 7 bases at J, leaving 5 bases unmatched. This CDR3 region has 13 residues. The CDR3 loop is CASRGTGMNTQYF. The CDR3 DNA reads as TGTGCCAGCAGGGGGACAGGGATGAATACGCAGTATTTT.

This clonotype showed up just a few times. J is TRBJ2-3 and V is TRBV12-5; D uncertain. V was shortened by 2 bases and J by 4 bases, with 7 bases between the two germline ends. The CDR3 is 13 residues long. The germline CDR1 and CDR2 sequences are LGHNT and FRNRAP. CDR3 amino acids: CASGLLPADTQYF. Written as DNA, the CDR3 is TGTGCTAGTGGTTTGCTCCCGGCAGATACGCAGTATTTT. Filled out from reference TRBV12-5 and TRBJ2-3, the complete variable domain reads DARVTQTPRHKVTEMGQEVTMRCQPILGHNTVFWYRQTMMQGLELLAYFRNRAPLDDSGMPKDRFSAEMPDATLATLKIQPSEPRDSAVYFCASGLLPADTQYFGPGTRLTVL.

The chain carries TRBV12-3 or TRBV12-4 and TRBJ1-1; TRBD1 agrees at 7 bases. Germline trimming cut 3 bases from V and 4 bases from J; bases unmatched to any gene: 8. The CDR3 covers 15 residues. The DNA of the CDR3 is TGTGCCAGCAGTTTTATACAGGGGAAGGTCACTGAAGCTTTCTTT. It translates to CASSFIQGKVTEAFF.

J is TRBJ2-1 and V is TRBV30; TRBD1 matches 9 bases. V trimming: 0 bases; J trimming: 15 bases; junction bases outside the gene matches: 15. Germline-derived CDR1 and CDR2 are GTSNPN and SVGIG (reference sequence). The CDR3 runs 15 residues. CDR3 sequence: CAWSVTRTGDPIGFF. The DNA for the CDR3 is TGTGCCTGGAGTGTAACCCGGACAGGGGACCCAATCGGGTTCTTC.

The CDR3 sequence is CASSKALIRGTDTQYF. The CDR3 DNA follows: TGTGCCAGCAGCAAAGCGCTGATCAGGGGCACAGATACGCAGTATTTT. V and J are TRBV21-1 and TRBJ2-3; TRBD1 is the table's D call and was not checked against the DNA. TRBV21-1 is given as a pseudogene. The CDR3 extends over 16 amino acids.

This clonotype was recorded at least ten times. V usage is TRBV6-5 and J usage is TRBJ2-1; TRBD1 matches 9 bases. Germline lookup yields CDR1 MNHEY and CDR2 SVGAGI. The CDR3 is 16 amino acids. The J segment lost 8 bases and the V segment lost 4 bases, leaving 12 bases of the junction unmatched. Here the CDR3 reads CASSSLGQGMVDEQFF. CDR3 bases: TGTGCCAGCAGTTCCCTCGGACAGGGGATGGTAGATGAGCAGTTCTTC.

This clonotype was picked up a small number of times. The rearrangement links TRBV6-5 to TRBJ1-5; D ambiguous. Trimming removed 0 bases from V and 2 bases from J, with 8 bases in between. CDR1 MNHEY and CDR2 SVGAGI come from the germline V gene. The CDR3 sequence is 15 residues long. The CDR3 DNA reads TGTGCCAGCAGTTACTCGAACGCGGGCAATCAGCCCCAGCATTTT. It codes for CASSYSNAGNQPQHF.

The genes are TRBV28 and TRBJ2-7; 7 nucleotides agree with TRBD1. Germline V gives CDR1 MDHEN, CDR2 SYDVKM. The CDR3 has 16 residues. After removal of 2 bases from V and 2 bases from J, the junction contained 9 bases not matched to a gene. The CDR3 DNA sequence: TGTGCCAGCAGTTTAGCAACAGGGGTATCCCCCTACGAGCAGTACTTC. Its protein is CASSLATGVSPYEQYF.

V is TRBV18 and J is TRBJ1-1; D remains ambiguous. The V end lost 1 base, the J end lost 1 base, and 13 bases lay between the germline ends. This CDR3 has 16 residues. Germline V gene data show CDR1 as KGHSH and CDR2 as LQKENI. CDR3 sequence (DNA): TGTGCCAGCTCACCACTTTGGAAAGTTGGGAACACTGAAGCTTTCTTT. It specifies CASSPLWKVGNTEAFF.

This clonotype was seen repeatedly, ten times or more. The gene calls are TRBV18 and TRBJ2-3; 7 positions agree with TRBD1. Germline lookup yields CDR1 KGHSH and CDR2 LQKENI. V was pared by 6 bases and J by 0 bases, with 6 bases of the junction left unmatched. The CDR3 contains 15 residues. The CDR3 DNA sequence: TGTGCCAGCTCGCCTACAGGGGCTAGCACAGATACGCAGTATTTT. Translated: CASSPTGASTDTQYF.

This clonotype was found a few times. The chain couples TRBV27 to TRBJ1-5, with TRBD1 matching 9 bases. With V trimmed by 5 bases and J by 7 bases, 12 bases remained unmatched. The CDR3 sequence is 16 residues long. Germline CDR1 is MNHEY and CDR2 is SMNVEV (reference sequence). DNA for the CDR3: TGTGCCAGCAGTAAAGGACAGGGGTATAGCGGGCAGCCCCAGCATTTT. Translating it yields CASSKGQGYSGQPQHF.

The V gene is TRBV11-2, the J gene TRBJ2-7; D remains unclear. The germline CDR1 and CDR2 sequences are SGHAT and FQNNGV. CDR3 size: 11 residues. The V end lost 5 bases, the J end lost 12 bases, and 14 bases lay between the germline ends. The CDR3: CASSLGSQLYF. The CDR3 region has the DNA TGTGCCAGCAGCCTTGGTTCTCAGCTGTACTTC.

This clonotype has ten or more counts. The gene calls are TRBV28 and TRBJ2-5; D tentatively fits TRBD1 or TRBD2 (6 bases each). The CDR3 totals 14 residues. Between the trimmed V and J ends, which lost 2 bases and 1 base, there was a span of 8 bases. Germline assignment: CDR1 MDHEN and CDR2 SYDVKM. CDR3 sequence reads: CASSLGGPQETQYF. CDR3 DNA: TGTGCCAGCAGTTTAGGGGGGCCCCAAGAGACCCAGTACTTC.

This clonotype has ten or more counts. The chain carries TRBV7-6 and TRBJ1-2; no clear D gene. V was shortened by 2 bases and J by 0 bases, with 10 bases between the two germline ends. Germline assignment: CDR1 SGHVS and CDR2 FNYEAQ. The CDR3 contains 15 residues. CDR3 sequence: CASSLRAGSNYGYTF. CDR3 nucleotides: TGTGCCAGCAGCTTACGCGCGGGCTCTAACTATGGCTACACCTTC.

This clonotype was counted at least ten times. The J gene is TRBJ2-2, the V gene TRBV28, with TRBD1 matching over 9 bases. V shed 5 bases, J shed 5 bases, and the junction held 3 bases outside the gene matches. CDR3 length: 14 amino acids. Per the germline V gene, CDR1 is MDHEN and CDR2 is SYDVKM. The CDR3: CASSTGGRTGELFF. Here the CDR3 DNA reads TGTGCCAGCAGTACAGGGGGCCGGACCGGGGAGCTGTTTTTT.

This clonotype was seen at least ten times. V usage is TRBV30 and J usage is TRBJ1-1; tentative D call: TRBD1 (5 bases). Per germline, CDR1 GTSNPN and CDR2 SVGIG (reference sequence). The CDR3 spans 14 residues. V was clipped by 0 bases and J by 0 bases, with 8 bases between them. The CDR3 here is CAWSVGHLNTEAFF. In DNA, the CDR3 is TGTGCCTGGAGTGTAGGACACCTGAACACTGAAGCTTTCTTT.

Only a few counts were recorded for this clonotype. The chain is built from TRBV7-2 and TRBJ1-1; D unclear. The CDR3 covers 14 residues. In germline, CDR1 is SGHTA, CDR2 FQGNSA. Deletions cut 2 bases from V and 1 base from J, with 8 bases between. CDR3 in DNA: TGTGCCAGCAGCTTATCCGGTAGGAACACTGAAGCTTTCTTT. The encoded protein is CASSLSGRNTEAFF. The full variable domain, rest sourced from reference TRBV7-2 and TRBJ1-1, is GAGVSQSPSNKVTEKGKDVELRCDPISGHTALYWYRQSLGQGLEFLIYFQGNSAPDKSGLPSDRFSAERTGGSVSTLTIQRTQQEDSAVYLCASSLSGRNTEAFFGQGTRLTVV.